This T cell receptor (beta chain) came from a study of T cell responses to AZD1222 COVID-19 vaccine. This clone turned up a few times. Its antigen remains unidentified. Looked up from germline, CDR1 is SGHNT and CDR2 is YENEEA. This CDR3 is 14 amino acids long. V was cut by 8 bases and J by 10 bases, with 21 bases left in between. Here immunoSEQ multiplex PCR was the method, and the copy in TCRdb shows in-frame clones only, minus some. The sample yields about 67,000 clones, around 84% seen once. Study results and caveats: Donors in the cohort were predominantly white British and more often female, and clonal diversity was possibly underestimated.

The clonotype comes from an adult in good health. The genes are TRBV11-3 and TRBJ2-1, with no clear D. This material consisted of peripheral blood, taken on day 0 of AZD1222 vaccination. CDR3 sequence: CASSTMQSMGEQFF. The CDR3 coding sequence is TGTGCCAGCTCTACAATGCAATCTATGGGAGAGCAGTTCTTC.